The present TCR beta chain was sequenced within a study of early T cells in non-severe SARS-CoV-2 infection. The V and J ends lost 10 bases and 6 bases, in that order; junction bases with no gene match: 16. Germline CDR1 and CDR2: MNHNS and SASEGT. This CDR3 contains 15 residues. Attachment of unique molecular identifiers was made to individual cDNA molecules. TCRdb ran MiXCR on the 5' RACE reads and lists one entry per CDR3 protein. The sample includes some 70,000 distinct CDR3 sequences, 12% seen only once; the top ten take about 3.9%. The chain joins TRBV6-1 to TRBJ2-3, with 7 nucleotides matching TRBD2. The sample consisted of whole blood. The receptor comes from an adult who was a healthcare worker with PCR-confirmed SARS-CoV-2 infection or an uninfected control (not recorded which). CDR3 loop: CATLPRGGRGDTQYF. Here the CDR3 DNA reads TGTGCCACCCTTCCGAGGGGCGGGAGAGGGGATACGCAGTATTTT.